This TCR beta chain appears in the sequencing data of a study of OX40 agonist ivuxolimab in advanced cancers. Study-level information: Recorded diagnoses for dose-escalation patients were hepatocellular carcinoma, melanoma, renal cell or head and neck cancer. The eligibility criteria allowed prior anti-PD-1, anti-PD-L1 or anti-CTLA-4 therapy, and approximately 40% had some. Participants averaged approximately 60 years of age (range about 23 to 79) and were 75% to 90% male. General study findings and limits: Average numbers of expanded clones were greater in CD8+ T cells than in CD4+.

CDR1 is LNHDA and CDR2 is SQIVND in the germline V gene (reference sequence). The ends were cut back, 10 bases at V and 2 bases at J, with 18 bases in the middle. CDR3 length: 15 residues. The assay was immunoSEQ multiplex PCR, and TCRdb's table has in-frame clones only and misses some. The sample lists about 36,000 clones, 74% occurring once. As to this clone: The antigen is undetermined.

The rearrangement joins TRBV19 to TRBJ1-3, with D unresolved. The sample was CD4+ or CD8+ T cells sorted from blood, taken in a trial of the OX40 agonist ivuxolimab. The clonotype was recovered from an adult with an advanced solid tumor such as melanoma, head and neck, liver or kidney cancer. For the CDR3, the DNA is TGTGCCACCTCACCTACTCGGAACCCTGGAAACACCATATATTTT. Its protein is CATSPTRNPGNTIYF.